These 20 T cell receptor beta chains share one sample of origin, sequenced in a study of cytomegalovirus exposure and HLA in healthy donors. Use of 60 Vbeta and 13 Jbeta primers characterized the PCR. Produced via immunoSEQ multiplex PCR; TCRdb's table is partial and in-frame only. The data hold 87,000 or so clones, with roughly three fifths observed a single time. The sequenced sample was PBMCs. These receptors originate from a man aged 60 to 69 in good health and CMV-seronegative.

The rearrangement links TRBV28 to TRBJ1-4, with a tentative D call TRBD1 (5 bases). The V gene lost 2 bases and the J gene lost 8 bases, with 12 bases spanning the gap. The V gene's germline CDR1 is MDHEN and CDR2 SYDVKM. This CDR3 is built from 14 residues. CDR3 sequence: CASSLGALEEKLFF. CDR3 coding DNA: TGTGCCAGCAGTTTAGGGGCGTTGGAGGAAAAACTGTTTTTT. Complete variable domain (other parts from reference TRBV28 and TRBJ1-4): DVKVTQSSRYLVKRTGEKVFLECVQDMDHENMFWYRQDPGLGLRLIYFSYDVKMKEKGDIPEGYSVSREKKERFSLILESASTNQTSMYLCASSLGALEEKLFFGSGTQLSVL.

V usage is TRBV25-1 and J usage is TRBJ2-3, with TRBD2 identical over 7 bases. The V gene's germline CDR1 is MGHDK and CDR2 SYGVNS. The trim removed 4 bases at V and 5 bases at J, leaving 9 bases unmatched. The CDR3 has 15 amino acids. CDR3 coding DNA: TGTGCCAGCAGTGTAGGCGGGAGCTTAATAGATACGCAGTATTTT. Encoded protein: CASSVGGSLIDTQYF.

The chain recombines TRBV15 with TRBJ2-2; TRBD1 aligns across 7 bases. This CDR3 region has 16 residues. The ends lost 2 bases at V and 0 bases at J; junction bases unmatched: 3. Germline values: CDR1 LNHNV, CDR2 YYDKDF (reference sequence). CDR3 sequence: CATSRLGQTNTGELFF. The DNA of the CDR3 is TGTGCCACCAGCAGACTGGGACAGACGAACACCGGGGAGCTGTTTTTT.

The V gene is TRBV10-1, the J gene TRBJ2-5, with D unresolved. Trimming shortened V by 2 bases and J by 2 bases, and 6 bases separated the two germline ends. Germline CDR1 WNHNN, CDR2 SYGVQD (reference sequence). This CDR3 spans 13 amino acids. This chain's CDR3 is CASSEELQETQYF. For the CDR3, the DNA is TGCGCCAGCAGTGAGGAGCTTCAAGAGACCCAGTACTTC.

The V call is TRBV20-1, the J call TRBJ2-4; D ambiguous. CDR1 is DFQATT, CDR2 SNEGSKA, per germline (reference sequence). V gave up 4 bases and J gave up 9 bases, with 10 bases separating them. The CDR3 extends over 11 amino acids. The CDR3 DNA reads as TGCAGTGCTACACTTCAAAGCATTCAGTACTTC. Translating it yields CSATLQSIQYF.

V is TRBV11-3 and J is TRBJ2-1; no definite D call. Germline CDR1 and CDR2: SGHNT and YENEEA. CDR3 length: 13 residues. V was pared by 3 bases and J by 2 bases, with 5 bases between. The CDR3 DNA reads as TGTGCCAGCAGCTTGGAGACCTACAATGAGCAGTTCTTC. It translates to CASSLETYNEQFF. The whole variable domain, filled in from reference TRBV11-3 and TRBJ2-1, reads EAGVVQSPRYKIIEKKQPVAFWCNPISGHNTLYWYLQNLGQGPELLIRYENEEAVDDSQLPKDRFSAERLKGVDSTLKIQPAELGDSAVYLCASSLETYNEQFFGPGTRLTVL.

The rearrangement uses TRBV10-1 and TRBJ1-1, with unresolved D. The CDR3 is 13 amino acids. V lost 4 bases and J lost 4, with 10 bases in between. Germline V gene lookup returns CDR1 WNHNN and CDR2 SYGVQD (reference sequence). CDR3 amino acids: CASSASMSTEAFF. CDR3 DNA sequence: TGCGCCAGCAGTGCATCGATGAGCACTGAAGCTTTCTTT.

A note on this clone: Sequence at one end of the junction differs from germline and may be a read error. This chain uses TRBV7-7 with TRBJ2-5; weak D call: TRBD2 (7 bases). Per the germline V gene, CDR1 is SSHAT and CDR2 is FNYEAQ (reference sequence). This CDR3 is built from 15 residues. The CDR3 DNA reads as TGTGCCGGCAGCTTATCAGGCGGGGGCCTAGAGACCCAGTACTTC. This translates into CAGSLSGGGLETQYF.

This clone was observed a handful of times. The CDR3 sequence is CASSYSGGFNGYTF. The DNA for the CDR3 is TGTGCCAGCAGTTACTCGGGGGGATTCAATGGCTACACCTTC. The rearrangement uses TRBV6-5 and TRBJ1-2; weak D call: TRBD1 (5 bases). V shed 0 bases and J shed 6 bases, with 11 bases lying between them. Germline V gene data show CDR1 as MNHEY and CDR2 as SVGAGI. This CDR3 is 14 amino acids long.

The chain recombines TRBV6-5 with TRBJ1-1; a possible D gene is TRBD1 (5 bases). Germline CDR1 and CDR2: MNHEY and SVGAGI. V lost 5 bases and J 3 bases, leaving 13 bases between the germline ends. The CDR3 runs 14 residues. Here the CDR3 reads CASSKRTKYTEAFF. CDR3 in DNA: TGTGCCAGCAGTAAGAGGACAAAGTACACTGAAGCTTTCTTT.

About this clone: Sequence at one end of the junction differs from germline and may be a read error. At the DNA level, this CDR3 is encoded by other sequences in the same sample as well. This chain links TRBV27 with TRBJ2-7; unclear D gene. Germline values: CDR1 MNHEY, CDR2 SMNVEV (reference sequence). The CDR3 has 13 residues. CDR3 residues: CASSLSILREQYF. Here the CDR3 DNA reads TGTGCCAGCAGCTTATCGATTCTTCGGGAGCAGTACTTC.

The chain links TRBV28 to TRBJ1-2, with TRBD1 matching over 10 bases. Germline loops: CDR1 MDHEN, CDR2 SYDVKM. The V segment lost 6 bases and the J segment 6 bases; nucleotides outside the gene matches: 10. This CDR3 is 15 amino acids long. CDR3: CASRPIGQGGHGYTF. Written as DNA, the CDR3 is TGTGCCAGCAGACCGATCGGACAGGGGGGTCATGGCTACACCTTC.

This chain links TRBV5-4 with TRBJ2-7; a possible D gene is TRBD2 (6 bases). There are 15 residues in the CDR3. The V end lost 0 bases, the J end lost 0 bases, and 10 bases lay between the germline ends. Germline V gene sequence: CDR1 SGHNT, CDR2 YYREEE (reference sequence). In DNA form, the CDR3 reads TGTGCCAGCAGCTTGGAGGGACTTCCCTCCTACGAGCAGTACTTC. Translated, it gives CASSLEGLPSYEQYF.

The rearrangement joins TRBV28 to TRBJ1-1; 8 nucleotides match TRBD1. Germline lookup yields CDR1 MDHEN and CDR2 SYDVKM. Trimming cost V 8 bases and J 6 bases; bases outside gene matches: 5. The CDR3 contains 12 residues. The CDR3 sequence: CASGPTGAEAFF. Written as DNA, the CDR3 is TGTGCCAGCGGTCCGACAGGGGCTGAAGCTTTCTTT. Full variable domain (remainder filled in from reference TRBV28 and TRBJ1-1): DVKVTQSSRYLVKRTGEKVFLECVQDMDHENMFWYRQDPGLGLRLIYFSYDVKMKEKGDIPEGYSVSREKKERFSLILESASTNQTSMYLCASGPTGAEAFFGQGTRLTVV.

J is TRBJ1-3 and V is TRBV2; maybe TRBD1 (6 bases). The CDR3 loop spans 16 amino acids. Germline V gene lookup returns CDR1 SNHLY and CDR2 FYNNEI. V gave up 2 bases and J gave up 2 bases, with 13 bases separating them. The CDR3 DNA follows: TGTGCCAGCAGTGAAAACAGGGAGATAGCTGGAAACACCATATATTTT. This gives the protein CASSENREIAGNTIYF.

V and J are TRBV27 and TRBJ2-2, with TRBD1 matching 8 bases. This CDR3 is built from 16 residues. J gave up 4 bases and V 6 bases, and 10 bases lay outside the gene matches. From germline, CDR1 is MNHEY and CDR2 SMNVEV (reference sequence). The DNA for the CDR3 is TGTGCCAGCAGGTGGAGGCAGGGGGCCCCCACCGGGGAGCTGTTTTTT. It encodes CASRWRQGAPTGELFF.

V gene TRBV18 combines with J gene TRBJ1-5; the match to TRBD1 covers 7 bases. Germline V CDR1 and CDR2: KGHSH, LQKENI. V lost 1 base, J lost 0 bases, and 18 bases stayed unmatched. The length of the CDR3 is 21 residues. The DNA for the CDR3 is TGTGCCAGCTCACCACTCCGCCTGGAACAGGGCCAGGGGGATAGCAATCAGCCCCAGCATTTT. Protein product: CASSPLRLEQGQGDSNQPQHF.

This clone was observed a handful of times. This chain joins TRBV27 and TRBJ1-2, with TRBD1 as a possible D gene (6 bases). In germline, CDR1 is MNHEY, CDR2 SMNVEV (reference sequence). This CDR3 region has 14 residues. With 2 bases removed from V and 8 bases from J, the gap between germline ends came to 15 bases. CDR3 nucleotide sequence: TGTGCCAGCAGTTTACGGGGGGCTGGGGGGGGCTACACCTTC. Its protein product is CASSLRGAGGGYTF.

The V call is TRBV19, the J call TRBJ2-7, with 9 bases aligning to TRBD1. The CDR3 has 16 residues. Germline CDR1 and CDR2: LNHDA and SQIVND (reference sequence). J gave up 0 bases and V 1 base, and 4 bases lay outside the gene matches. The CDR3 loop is CASSIVGQGFSYEQYF. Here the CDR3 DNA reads TGTGCCAGTAGTATAGTGGGACAGGGTTTCTCCTACGAGCAGTACTTC. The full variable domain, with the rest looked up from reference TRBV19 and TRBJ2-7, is DGGITQSPKYLFRKEGQNVTLSCEQNLNHDAMYWYRQDPGQGLRLIYYSQIVNDFQKGDIAEGYSVSREKKESFPLTVTSAQKNPTAFYLCASSIVGQGFSYEQYFGPGTRLTVT.

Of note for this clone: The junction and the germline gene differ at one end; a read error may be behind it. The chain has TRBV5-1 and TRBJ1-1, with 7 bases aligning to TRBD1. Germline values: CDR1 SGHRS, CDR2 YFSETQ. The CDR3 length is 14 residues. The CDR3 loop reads CASSERQGRIEAFF. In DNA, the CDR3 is TGTGCCAGCAGCGAGAGACAGGGTAGAATTGAAGCTTTCTTT.